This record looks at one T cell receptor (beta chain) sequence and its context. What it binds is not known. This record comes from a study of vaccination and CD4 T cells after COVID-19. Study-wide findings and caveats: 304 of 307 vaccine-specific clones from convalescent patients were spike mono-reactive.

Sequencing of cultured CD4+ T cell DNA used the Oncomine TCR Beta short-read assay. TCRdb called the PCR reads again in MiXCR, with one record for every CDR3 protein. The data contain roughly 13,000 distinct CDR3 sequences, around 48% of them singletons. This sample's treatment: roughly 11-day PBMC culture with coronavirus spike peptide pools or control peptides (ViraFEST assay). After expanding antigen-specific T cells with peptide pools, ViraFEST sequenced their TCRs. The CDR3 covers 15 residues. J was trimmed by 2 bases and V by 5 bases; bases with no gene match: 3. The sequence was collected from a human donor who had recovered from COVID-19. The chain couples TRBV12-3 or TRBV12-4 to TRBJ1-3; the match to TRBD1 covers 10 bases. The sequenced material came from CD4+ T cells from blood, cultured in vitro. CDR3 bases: TGTGCCAGCAGTCGCGGGACAGGGGCTGGAAACACCATATATTTT. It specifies CASSRGTGAGNTIYF.